This entry lists 27 T cell receptor beta chains sequenced from one sample in a study of blood T cell repertoires in COVID-19. Produced via immunoSEQ multiplex PCR; TCRdb's table is partial and in-frame only. The table records about 250,000 clones, about 82% of them present only once. The sample was peripheral blood. The receptors here all came from a man between 45 and 60 years old with COVID-19, enrolled during active disease.

This sequence joins TRBV3-1 (or the pseudogene TRBV3-2) and TRBJ1-6; weak D call: TRBD1 (6 bases). Germline CDR1 is LGHDT and CDR2 is YNNKEL (reference sequence). V lost 4 bases and J 11 bases, leaving 9 bases between the germline ends. The CDR3 is 12 amino acids. The CDR3 DNA reads as TGTGCCAGCAGCCCCAGGGGACCACCCCTCCACTTT. Translation: CASSPRGPPLHF.

The rearrangement joins TRBV18 to TRBJ1-5; perhaps TRBD1 as D (5 bases). Trimming removed 6 bases at V and 0 bases at J, with 12 bases between. Germline V CDR1 and CDR2: KGHSH, LQKENI. There are 15 residues in the CDR3. The chain's CDR3 is CASSPVQGSNQPQHF. For the CDR3, the DNA is TGTGCCAGCTCGCCGGTTCAGGGTAGCAATCAGCCCCAGCATTTT.

V and J are TRBV9 and TRBJ2-1; possibly TRBD1 for D (6 bases). The V end was cut by 0 bases, the J end by 10 bases, with 17 bases between. CDR1 is SGDLS, CDR2 YYNGEE, per germline. The CDR3 sequence is 15 residues long. CDR3 loop: CASSVGGRGMEEQFF. The CDR3 DNA reads TGTGCCAGCAGCGTAGGGGGCAGGGGAATGGAGGAGCAGTTCTTC.

The rearrangement links TRBV30 to TRBJ2-7; TRBD2 might be the D (7 bases). The CDR3 loop spans 14 amino acids. The V and J ends lost 2 bases and 6 bases respectively, with 17 bases between them. Germline V CDR1 and CDR2: GTSNPN, SVGIG (reference sequence). The CDR3 DNA follows: TGTGCCTGGAGTCCCAGGGGAGGGAGGCCCGAGCAGTACTTC. This gives the protein CAWSPRGGRPEQYF.

CDR3 coding DNA: TGTGCCAGCGGGGACAGATACTCCTACGAGCAGTACTTC. Residues: CASGDRYSYEQYF. The chain employs TRBV21-1 and TRBJ2-7; TRBD1 is the table's D call and was not checked against the DNA. TRBV21-1 is labeled a pseudogene. The CDR3 runs to 13 residues.

The chain couples TRBV5-1 to TRBJ2-1; D uncertain. The V end was cut by 1 base, the J end by 5 bases, with 13 bases between. CDR3 length: 15 residues. The germline CDR1 and CDR2 sequences are SGHRS and YFSETQ. CDR3 DNA sequence: TGCGCCAGCAGCTTGTTAATGGGCAGAAACAATGAGCAGTTCTTC. Translated, it gives CASSLLMGRNNEQFF.

This clone was observed a few times. This chain connects TRBV30 to TRBJ1-6; TRBD1 matches 10 bases. CDR3 length: 13 amino acids. With 8 bases clipped from V and 5 bases from J, the junction kept 3 bases outside the gene matches. Germline values: CDR1 GTSNPN, CDR2 SVGIG (reference sequence). This CDR3 reads CARQGADNSPLHF. CDR3 nucleotides: TGTGCCAGACAGGGGGCTGATAATTCACCCCTCCACTTT.

V usage is TRBV19 and J usage is TRBJ2-1; a weak D match, TRBD1 (6 bases). Germline CDR1 reads LNHDA; CDR2 reads SQIVND (reference sequence). The CDR3 length is 18 residues. V was trimmed by 1 base and J by 0 bases, leaving 16 bases between them. CDR3 region: CASSIVGAGVFSYNEQFF. The CDR3 DNA follows: TGTGCCAGTAGTATAGTGGGGGCAGGTGTCTTCTCCTACAATGAGCAGTTCTTC.

The V call is TRBV6-2 or TRBV6-3, the J call TRBJ1-1, with a possible D match to TRBD1 (6 bases). The CDR3 runs 13 residues. Trimming removed 2 bases from V and 7 bases from J, with 11 bases in between. Per germline, CDR1 MNHEY and CDR2 SVGEGT. CDR3 nucleotide sequence: TGTGCCAGCAGTTACATCGGGGGGCGTGAAGCTTTCTTT. Its translation is CASSYIGGREAFF.

This chain joins TRBV9 and TRBJ2-2; perhaps TRBD1 as D (6 bases). The CDR3 is made up of 15 amino acids. V lost 3 bases and J lost 1, with 10 bases in between. Germline V gene data show CDR1 as SGDLS and CDR2 as YYNGEE. This chain's CDR3 is CASSGDTRNTGELFF. In DNA form, the CDR3 reads TGTGCCAGCAGCGGGGACACCAGGAACACCGGGGAGCTGTTTTTT.

The chain recombines TRBV4-2 with TRBJ1-4, with 10 bases matching TRBD1. Germline lookup yields CDR1 LGHNA and CDR2 YNFKEQ. The CDR3 length is 18 residues. V dropped 1 base and J dropped 8; count of bases not matched to a gene: 13. The CDR3: CASSQGGTGVPSVEKLFF. CDR3 sequence (DNA): TGTGCCAGCAGCCAAGGGGGGACAGGGGTGCCCTCCGTCGAAAAACTGTTTTTT.

The rearrangement links TRBV30 to TRBJ2-7; perhaps TRBD2 as D (5 bases). The CDR3 totals 13 residues. Germline V gene lookup returns CDR1 GTSNPN and CDR2 SVGIG (reference sequence). V lost 6 bases and J lost 2, with 14 bases in between. CDR3 loop: CACTREMAYEQYF. The CDR3 nucleotides read TGTGCCTGTACGAGGGAAATGGCCTACGAGCAGTACTTC. Based on the CDR3 plus reference TRBV30 and TRBJ2-7, the full variable domain is SQTIHQWPATLVQPVGSPLSLECTVEGTSNPNLYWYRQAAGRGLQLLFYSVGIGQISSEVPQNLSASRPQDRQFILSSKKLLLSDSGFYLCACTREMAYEQYFGPGTRLTVT.

In the case of this clone: The identical CDR3 is also encoded by other nucleotide sequences in the sample. The rearrangement uses TRBV18 and TRBJ1-3, with 7 positions matching TRBD1. Losses at the gene ends were 3 bases for V and 1 base for J; bases not matched to a gene: 3. Germline V lookup: CDR1 KGHSH, CDR2 LQKENI. This CDR3 region has 15 residues. The CDR3 here is CASSPTGDSGNTIYF. In DNA form, the CDR3 reads TGTGCCAGCTCACCCACAGGGGATTCTGGAAACACCATATATTTT.

The chain links TRBV27 to TRBJ1-1; D perhaps matches TRBD1 (5 bases). V was cut by 5 bases and J by 1 base, with 8 bases left in between. The CDR3 runs 13 residues. CDR1 and CDR2 from the germline V gene are MNHEY and SMNVEV (reference sequence). CDR3 amino acids: CASSKQENTEAFF. In nucleotides, the CDR3 is TGTGCCAGCAGTAAACAGGAGAACACTGAAGCTTTCTTT.

This clone was counted a single time. The V call is TRBV7-3, the J call TRBJ2-6, with a possible D match to TRBD1 (5 bases). Germline CDR1 is SGHTA and CDR2 is FQGTGA. The V gene lost 3 bases and the J gene lost 0 bases, with 9 bases spanning the gap. This CDR3 is 16 amino acids long. The CDR3 spells CASSFQGSSGANVLTF. CDR3 nucleotide sequence: TGTGCCAGCAGCTTCCAGGGATCCTCTGGGGCCAACGTCCTGACTTTC.

The table lists this clone with a count of one. This same CDR3 is encoded by further DNA sequences in the sample. The V gene is TRBV7-9, the J gene TRBJ1-5; D ambiguous. The germline gives CDR1 SEHNR, CDR2 FQNEAQ (reference sequence). The V and J ends lost 0 bases and 2 bases respectively, with 5 bases between them. The CDR3 consists of 14 residues. The CDR3 reads CASSLASGNQPQHF. The CDR3 coding sequence is TGTGCCAGCAGCTTAGCGAGTGGCAATCAGCCCCAGCATTTT.

The chain joins TRBV19 to TRBJ2-5; 14 positions agree with TRBD2. Germline trimming cut 5 bases from V and 4 bases from J; bases unmatched to any gene: 0. The CDR3 is made up of 14 amino acids. Germline CDR1 and CDR2: LNHDA and SQIVND (reference sequence). The CDR3 DNA follows: TGTGCCAGTAGTGGGACTAGCGGGGGAGAGACCCAGTACTTC. It encodes CASSGTSGGETQYF.

This clone has just one count. The gene calls are TRBV10-3 and TRBJ2-3, with a weak D call TRBD2 (6 bases). Deletions cut 4 bases from V and 1 base from J, with 9 bases between. The CDR3 loop spans 14 amino acids. Germline V gene data show CDR1 as ENHRY and CDR2 as SYGVKD. CDR3 amino acids: CAISVTGGTDTQYF. The CDR3 DNA is TGTGCCATCAGTGTAACGGGGGGCACAGATACGCAGTATTTT.

The chain combines TRBV6-1 with TRBJ2-1; 13 bases are shared with TRBD2. The V gene end was trimmed by 5 bases and the J gene end by 8 bases; junction bases not matched to a gene: 6. Germline CDR1 and CDR2: MNHNS and SASEGT. The CDR3 covers 15 residues. CDR3 coding DNA: TGTGCCAGCAGTTCTACTAGCGGGGGGGCATATGAGCAGTTCTTC. Its protein is CASSSTSGGAYEQFF.

The CDR3 DNA follows: TGTGCCACCAGTGATTCCGGGTTCACCGGGGAGCTGTTTTTT. Encoded protein: CATSDSGFTGELFF. V and J are TRBV24-1 and TRBJ2-2; D is unresolved. Deletions cut 2 bases from V and 4 bases from J, with 7 bases between. The CDR3 is made up of 14 amino acids. Germline V gene sequence: CDR1 KGHDR, CDR2 SFDVKD.

This chain connects TRBV6-5 to TRBJ1-2; D remains ambiguous. CDR3 length: 12 residues. Trimming cost V 2 bases and J 5 bases, with 6 bases left between them. Germline V CDR1 and CDR2: MNHEY, SVGAGI. CDR3 sequence (DNA): TGTGCCAGCAGTTACACGGGATATGGCTACACCTTC. Translation gives CASSYTGYGYTF.

The chain links TRBV6-1 to TRBJ2-1; the D gene is possibly TRBD1 (6 bases). The CDR3 is 15 residues long. In germline, CDR1 is MNHNS, CDR2 SASEGT. V was trimmed by 1 base and J by 2 bases, leaving 9 bases between them. In DNA, the CDR3 is TGTGCCAGCAGTGAAGGGGACACAGCCTACAATGAGCAGTTCTTC. It encodes CASSEGDTAYNEQFF.

V gene TRBV4-2 combines with J gene TRBJ1-4; no clear D gene. The germline V and J ends were trimmed by 0 bases and 8 bases, with 10 bases remaining between them. Per the germline V gene, CDR1 is LGHNA and CDR2 is YNFKEQ. The CDR3 consists of 14 residues. The DNA of the CDR3 is TGTGCCAGCAGCCAAGATCCCGGGAGCGAAAAACTGTTTTTT. It specifies CASSQDPGSEKLFF.

In its sample, this clone was seen once. V gene TRBV11-1 combines with J gene TRBJ2-5; TRBD1 matches 7 bases. Per germline, CDR1 SGHAT and CDR2 FQDESV (reference sequence). V lost 5 bases, J lost 2 bases, and 11 bases stayed unmatched. The CDR3 runs to 16 residues. The CDR3 sequence: CASSKQPGQTQETQYF. CDR3 in DNA: TGTGCCAGCAGCAAGCAACCGGGACAGACACAAGAGACCCAGTACTTC.

The chain employs TRBV4-1 and TRBJ1-3; TRBD1 might be the D (6 bases). The CDR3 is 15 residues long. Trimming stripped 11 bases from V and 0 bases from J, with 17 bases between. CDR1 and CDR2 (germline): MGHRA, YSYEKL. CDR3 in DNA: TGCGCCCCCGAGGGGGAGGGTTTCTCTGGAAACACCATATATTTT. Its protein product is CAPEGEGFSGNTIYF.

V is TRBV7-9 and J is TRBJ1-2; D perhaps matches TRBD1 (6 bases). V lost 3 bases and J lost 2, with 10 bases in between. The CDR3 is 14 residues long. Germline V CDR1 and CDR2: SEHNR, FQNEAQ (reference sequence). CDR3 sequence reads: CASSLGGTNYGYTF. The CDR3 coding sequence is TGTGCCAGCAGCTTGGGGGGGACAAACTATGGCTACACCTTC. Based on the CDR3 plus reference TRBV7-9 and TRBJ1-2, the full variable domain is DTGVSQNPRHKITKRGQNVTFRCDPISEHNRLYWYRQTLGQGPEFLTYFQNEAQLEKSRLLSDRFSAERPKGSFSTLEIQRTEQGDSAMYLCASSLGGTNYGYTFGSGTRLTVV.

This clone was seen a few times. The genes are TRBV7-3 and TRBJ1-1; TRBD1 matches 9 bases. The germline V gene has CDR1 SGHTA and CDR2 FQGTGA. The CDR3 extends over 14 amino acids. J lost 11 bases, V lost 5 bases, and 12 bases had no gene match. In DNA form, the CDR3 reads TGTGCCAGCAGCCCAGGGACAGGGCACATCGGGGCTTTCTTT. Translated, it gives CASSPGTGHIGAFF.